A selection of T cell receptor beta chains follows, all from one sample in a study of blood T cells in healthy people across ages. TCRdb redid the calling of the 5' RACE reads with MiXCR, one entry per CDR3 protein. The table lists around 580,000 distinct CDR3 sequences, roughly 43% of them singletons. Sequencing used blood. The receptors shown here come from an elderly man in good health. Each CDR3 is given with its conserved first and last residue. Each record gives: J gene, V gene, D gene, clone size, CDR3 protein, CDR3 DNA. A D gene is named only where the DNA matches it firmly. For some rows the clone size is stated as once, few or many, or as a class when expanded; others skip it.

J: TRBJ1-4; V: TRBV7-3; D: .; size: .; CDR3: CASSLSLIVAGVQANEKLFF; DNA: TGTGCCAGCAGCTTAAGCTTGATTGTGGCAGGGGTCCAAGCTAATGAAAAACTGTTTTTT
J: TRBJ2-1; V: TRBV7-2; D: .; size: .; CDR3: CASSSGRFSYNEQFF; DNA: TGTGCCAGCAGCTCAGGACGCTTCTCCTACAATGAGCAGTTCTTC
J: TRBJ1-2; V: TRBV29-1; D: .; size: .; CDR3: CSVEWNPGYTF; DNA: TGCAGCGTTGAATGGAATCCCGGCTACACCTTC
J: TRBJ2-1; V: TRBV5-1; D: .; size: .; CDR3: CASSSGGISSYNEQFF; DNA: TGCGCCAGCAGCTCTGGGGGAATAAGCTCCTACAATGAGCAGTTCTTC
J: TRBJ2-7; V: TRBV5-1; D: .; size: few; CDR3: CASSLGLNNEQYF; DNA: TGCGCCAGCAGCTTGGGACTCAACAACGAGCAGTACTTC
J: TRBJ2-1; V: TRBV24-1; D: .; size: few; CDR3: CATSDVPSYNEQFF; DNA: TGTGCCACCAGTGATGTGCCCTCCTACAATGAGCAGTTCTTC
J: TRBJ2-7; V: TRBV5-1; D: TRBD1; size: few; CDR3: CASSTGDRYEQYF; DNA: TGCGCCAGCAGCACAGGGGACAGATACGAGCAGTACTTC
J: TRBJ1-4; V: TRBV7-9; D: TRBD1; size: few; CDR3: CASTVDRGSEKLFF; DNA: TGTGCCAGCACCGTAGACAGGGGAAGTGAAAAACTGTTTTTT
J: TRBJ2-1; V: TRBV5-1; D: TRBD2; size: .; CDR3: CASSGGEGSNEQFF; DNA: TGCGCCAGCAGCGGCGGGGAGGGGAGCAATGAGCAGTTCTTC
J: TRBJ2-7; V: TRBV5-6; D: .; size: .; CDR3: CASSLSTRAGGEQYF; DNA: TGTGCCAGCAGTTTGTCGACCAGGGCCGGAGGCGAGCAGTACTTC
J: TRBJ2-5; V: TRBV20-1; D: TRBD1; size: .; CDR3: CSAGNLGGRETQYF; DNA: TGCAGTGCTGGAAACCTAGGGGGCAGAGAGACCCAGTACTTC
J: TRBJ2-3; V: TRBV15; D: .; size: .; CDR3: CATSRAGDLGDTQYF; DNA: TGTGCCACCAGCAGAGCGGGCGACCTTGGGGATACGCAGTATTTT
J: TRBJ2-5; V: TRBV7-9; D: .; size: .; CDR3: CASSLGAYQEAQYF; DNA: TGTGCCAGCAGCTTAGGGGCGTACCAAGAGGCCCAGTACTTC
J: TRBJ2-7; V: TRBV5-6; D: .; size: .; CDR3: CASSRGRDYEQYF; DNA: TGTGCCAGCAGCCGCGGACGGGACTACGAGCAGTACTTC
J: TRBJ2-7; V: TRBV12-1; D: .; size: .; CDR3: CASSSATPPYEQYF; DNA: TGTGCCAGCAGCTCCGCGACACCACCCTACGAGCAGTACTTC
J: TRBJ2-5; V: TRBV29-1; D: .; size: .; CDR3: CSAGRSRETQYF; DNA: TGCAGCGCCGGGCGTTCAAGAGAGACCCAGTACTTC
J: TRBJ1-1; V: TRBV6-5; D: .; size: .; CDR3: CASRAGATSTEAFF; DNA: TGTGCCAGCCGTGCGGGCGCTACGAGCACTGAAGCTTTCTTT
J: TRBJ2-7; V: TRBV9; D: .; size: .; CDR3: CASSPLNGDLYEQYF; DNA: TGTGCCAGCAGCCCTCTGAATGGCGACCTCTACGAGCAGTACTTC
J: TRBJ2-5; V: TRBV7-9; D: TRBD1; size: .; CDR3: CASSATGTGFEQYF; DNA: TGTGCCAGCAGCGCCACCGGGACAGGGTTTGAGCAGTACTTC
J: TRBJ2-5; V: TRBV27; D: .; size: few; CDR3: CASSLSTQYQETQYF; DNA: TGTGCCAGCAGTTTATCAACCCAGTACCAAGAGACCCAGTACTTC
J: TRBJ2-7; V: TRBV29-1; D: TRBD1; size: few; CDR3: CSVEPSRGPLGNEQYF; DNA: TGCAGCGTTGAACCCTCGAGGGGGCCTCTAGGCAATGAGCAGTACTTC
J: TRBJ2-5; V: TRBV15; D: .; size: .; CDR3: CATSRRDMETQYF; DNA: TGTGCCACCAGCAGAAGGGACATGGAGACCCAGTACTTC
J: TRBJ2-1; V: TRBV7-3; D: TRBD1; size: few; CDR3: CASSGQGASYNEQFF; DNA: TGTGCCAGCAGCGGACAGGGGGCTTCCTACAATGAGCAGTTCTTC
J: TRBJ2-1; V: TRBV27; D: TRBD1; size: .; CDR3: CASSFLDRSSYNEQFF; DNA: TGTGCCAGCAGTTTTTTGGACAGGAGCTCCTACAATGAGCAGTTCTTC
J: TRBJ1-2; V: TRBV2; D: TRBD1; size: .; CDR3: CASSHPGQGSYGYTF; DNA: TGTGCCAGCAGTCACCCGGGACAGGGGAGCTATGGCTACACCTTC
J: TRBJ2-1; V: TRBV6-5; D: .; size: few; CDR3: CASTKTGTVANEQFF; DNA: TGTGCCAGCACCAAAACAGGGACGGTGGCTAATGAGCAGTTCTTC
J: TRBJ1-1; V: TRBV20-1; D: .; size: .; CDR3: CSARGFGNTEAFF; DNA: TGCAGTGCTAGAGGGTTCGGGAACACTGAAGCTTTCTTT
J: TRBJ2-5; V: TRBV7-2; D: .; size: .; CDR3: CASNGLNIQETQYF; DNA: TGTGCCAGCAACGGGCTCAACATCCAAGAGACCCAGTACTTC
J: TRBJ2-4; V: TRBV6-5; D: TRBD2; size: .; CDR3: CASSKGSGAPNIRYF; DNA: TGTGCCAGCAGCAAGGGTAGCGGGGCCCCAAACATTCGGTACTTC
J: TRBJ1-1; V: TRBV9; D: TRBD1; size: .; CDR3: CASSGTTGMNTEAFF; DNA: TGTGCCAGCAGCGGGACGACAGGGATGAACACTGAAGCTTTCTTT
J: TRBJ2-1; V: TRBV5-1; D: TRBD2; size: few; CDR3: CASSLPGLAGGRNEQFF; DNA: TGCGCCAGCAGCCTCCCCGGACTAGCGGGAGGGAGGAATGAGCAGTTCTTC
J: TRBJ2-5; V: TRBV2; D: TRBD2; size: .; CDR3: CASSSGGHEQETQYF; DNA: TGTGCCAGCAGTAGCGGGGGGCACGAACAAGAGACCCAGTACTTC
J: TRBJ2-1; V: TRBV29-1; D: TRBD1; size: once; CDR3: CSANRRDRRGSYNEQFF; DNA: TGCAGCGCCAACCGGCGGGACAGGCGGGGTTCCTACAATGAGCAGTTCTTC
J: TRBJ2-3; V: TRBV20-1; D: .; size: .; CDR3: CSARPGADTQYF; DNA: TGCAGTGCTCGACCGGGAGCAGATACGCAGTATTTT
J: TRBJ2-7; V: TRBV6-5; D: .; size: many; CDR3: CASTQTGNPYEQYF; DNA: TGTGCCAGCACCCAAACGGGAAATCCCTACGAGCAGTACTTC
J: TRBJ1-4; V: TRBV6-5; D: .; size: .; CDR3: CASSAQGRYEKLFF; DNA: TGTGCCAGCAGCGCACAGGGCCGCTATGAAAAACTGTTTTTT
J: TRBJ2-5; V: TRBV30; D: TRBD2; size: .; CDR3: CAWSRVWGGEQYF; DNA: TGTGCCTGGAGTCGGGTCTGGGGAGGGGAGCAGTACTTC
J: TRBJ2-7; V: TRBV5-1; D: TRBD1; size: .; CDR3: CVSGAGTASYEQYF; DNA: TGCGTCAGCGGCGCCGGGACAGCTTCCTACGAGCAGTACTTC
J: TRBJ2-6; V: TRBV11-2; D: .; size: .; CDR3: CASSFWSLGANVLTF; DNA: TGTGCCAGCAGCTTCTGGAGTCTGGGGGCCAACGTCCTGACTTTC
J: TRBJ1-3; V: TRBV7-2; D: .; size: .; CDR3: CASTVGSFSGNTIYF; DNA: TGTGCCAGCACCGTAGGATCCTTCTCTGGAAACACCATATATTTT
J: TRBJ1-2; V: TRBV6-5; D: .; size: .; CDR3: CASRSVSSLCGYTF; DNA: TGTGCCAGCAGATCCGTAAGCTCCCTGTGTGGCTACACCTTC
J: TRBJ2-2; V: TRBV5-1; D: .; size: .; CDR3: CASSLLGATDTGELFF; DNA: TGCGCCAGCAGCCTGTTGGGGGCGACGGATACCGGGGAGCTGTTTTTT
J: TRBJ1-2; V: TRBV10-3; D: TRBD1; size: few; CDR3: CAIRPGQPRYGYTF; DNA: TGTGCCATCAGGCCGGGACAGCCCCGCTATGGCTACACCTTC
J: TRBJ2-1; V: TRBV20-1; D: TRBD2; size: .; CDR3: CSAATTSGGAGEQFF; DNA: TGCAGTGCTGCAACGACTAGCGGGGGTGCCGGTGAGCAGTTCTTC
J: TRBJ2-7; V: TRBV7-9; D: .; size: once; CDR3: CASSGGSEGEQYF; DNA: TGTGCCAGCAGTGGGGGTTCGGAGGGGGAGCAGTACTTC
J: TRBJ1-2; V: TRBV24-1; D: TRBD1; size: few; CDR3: CATSDLGQREGYTF; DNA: TGTGCCACCAGTGACCTGGGACAGCGGGAAGGCTACACCTTC
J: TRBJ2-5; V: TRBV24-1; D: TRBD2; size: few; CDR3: CATSGTSRETQYF; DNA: TGTGCCACCAGTGGGACTAGCAGGGAGACCCAGTACTTC
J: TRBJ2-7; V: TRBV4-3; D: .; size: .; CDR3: CASSHSQDSSVEQYF; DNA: TGCGCCAGCAGCCATTCCCAGGACAGTTCGGTGGAGCAGTACTTC
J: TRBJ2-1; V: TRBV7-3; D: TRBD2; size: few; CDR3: CASSSTGLAGDDNEQFF; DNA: TGTGCCAGCAGCTCGACGGGACTAGCGGGGGATGACAATGAGCAGTTCTTC
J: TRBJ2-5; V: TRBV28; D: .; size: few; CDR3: CASSGPLGTQYF; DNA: TGTGCCAGTAGCGGTCCATTAGGGACCCAGTACTTC
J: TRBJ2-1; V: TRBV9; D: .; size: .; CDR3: CASSVGRGTGGLWYNEQFF; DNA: TGTGCCAGCAGCGTAGGACGGGGAACGGGTGGCCTGTGGTACAATGAGCAGTTCTTC
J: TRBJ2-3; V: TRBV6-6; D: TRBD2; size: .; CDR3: CASSDPSGGADTQYF; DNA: TGTGCCAGCAGTGACCCTAGCGGGGGCGCAGATACGCAGTATTTT
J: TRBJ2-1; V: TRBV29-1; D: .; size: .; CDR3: CSVEKGGPEQFF; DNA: TGCAGCGTTGAGAAGGGGGGGCCTGAGCAGTTCTTC
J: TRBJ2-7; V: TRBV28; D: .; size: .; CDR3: CASSPRVSEQYF; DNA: TGTGCCAGCAGCCCACGGGTATCCGAGCAGTACTTC
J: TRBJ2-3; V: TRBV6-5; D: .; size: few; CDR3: CASSYGELGSTDTQYF; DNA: TGTGCCAGCAGTTACGGGGAGCTGGGCAGCACAGATACGCAGTATTTT
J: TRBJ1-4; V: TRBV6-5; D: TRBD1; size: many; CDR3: CASSYSGTAREKLFF; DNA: TGTGCCAGCAGTTACTCGGGGACAGCGCGGGAAAAACTGTTTTTT
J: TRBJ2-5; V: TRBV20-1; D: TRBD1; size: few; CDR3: CSAQGGQGGEQYF; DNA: TGCAGTGCCCAGGGGGGACAGGGAGGGGAGCAGTACTTC